This T cell receptor beta chain was identified during a study of spatial heterogeneity in lung cancer. TCRdb reprocessed the 5' RACE reads via MiXCR and lists one record per CDR3 protein. The sample records 13,000 or so distinct CDR3 sequences, 3% to 4% being singletons. Whole-study findings and limits: Counts that tracked tumor mutation counts were those of expanded intratumoral alpha and beta TCRs.

This clonotype was counted many times. The antigen is unknown. The time point denotes: sample taken at primary tumor resection. The CDR3 contains 18 residues. V gave up 4 bases and J gave up 3 bases; unmatched junction bases: 7. The sequences come from lung tumor tissue, collected at surgery. The receptor was isolated from a male donor with early-stage non-small cell lung cancer. The chain couples TRBV23-1 to TRBJ2-2; 14 bases agree with TRBD2. TRBV23-1 is marked as an open reading frame, function uncertain. DNA of the CDR3: TGCGCCAGCAGTCCATGGACTAGCGGGGGGCCGGACACCGGGGAGCTGTTTTTT. Its translation is CASSPWTSGGPDTGELFF.